This is a list of T cell receptor beta chains from one sample in a study of blood T cell repertoires in COVID-19. Sequenced by immunoSEQ multiplex PCR; TCRdb stores in-frame clones only, minus some. The table includes about 120,000 clones, over 70% detected once. Sequencing was performed on peripheral blood. The source is a man aged 70 or older with acute or convalescent COVID-19. CDR3s include the opening cysteine and the closing phenylalanine or tryptophan. The order of the fields is CDR3 length, J gene, V gene, D gene, clone size, CDR3 DNA, CDR3 protein. The D gene is left open where the match is weak. Clone size is stated in some rows and not others, as once, few, many or a class when expanded.

14 TRBJ1-1 TRBV7-3 NA NA TGTGCCAGCAGCTTATGGTCAGGGGCCACTGAAGCTTTCTTT CASSLWSGATEAFF
15 TRBJ2-1 TRBV5-1 NA NA TGCGCCAGCAGCTTGGACGGCGGTACCTACAATGAGCAGTTCTTC CASSLDGGTYNEQFF
16 TRBJ2-1 TRBV5-6 NA NA TGTGCCAGCAGCTCGGACCGGACGGGATTAGGCAATGAGCAGTTCTTC CASSSDRTGLGNEQFF
14 TRBJ1-3 TRBV9 NA once TGTGCCAGCAGCGTAGCCAGGGCTGGAAACACCATATATTTT CASSVARAGNTIYF
16 TRBJ2-5 TRBV11-2 NA few TGTGCCAGCAGCCACTACTCTACCCCGCTCCAAGAGACCCAGTACTTC CASSHYSTPLQETQYF
13 TRBJ2-5 TRBV9 NA NA TGTGCCAGCAGCGTACGGGGGGCGGAGACCCAGTACTTC CASSVRGAETQYF
17 TRBJ2-4 TRBV24-1 TRBD1 once TGTGCCACCAGTGATTTGCCAGGGGGCGAAGCCAAAAACATTCAGTACTTC CATSDLPGGEAKNIQYF
14 TRBJ1-2 TRBV3-1/TRBV3-2 TRBD1 NA TGTGCCAGCAGCCGGGGGGGACAGGGTAGTGGCTACACCTTC CASSRGGQGSGYTF
14 TRBJ1-5 TRBV5-1 TRBD1 many TGCGCCAGCAGCCCGGGACAGAGCAATCAGCCCCAGCATTTT CASSPGQSNQPQHF
16 TRBJ1-2 TRBV3-1/TRBV3-2 NA NA TGTGCCAGCAGCCCACCCAGAGGCGCCACTAACTATGGCTACACCTTC CASSPPRGATNYGYTF
14 TRBJ1-2 TRBV6-5 TRBD1 NA TGTGCCAGCAGACCGGGACAGGGGAACTATGGCTACACCTTC CASRPGQGNYGYTF
18 TRBJ2-3 TRBV7-2 TRBD2 NA TGTGCCAGCAGCTCCACCGTAGCGGGGGGGCGAGGCACAGATACGCAGTATTTT CASSSTVAGGRGTDTQYF
15 TRBJ2-5 TRBV5-4 TRBD1 NA TGTGCCAGCAGCTTGGGCGGACAGGGAGTAGAGACCCAGTACTTC CASSLGGQGVETQYF
13 TRBJ1-1 TRBV29-1 NA NA TGCAGCGTTGGTGGACAGCTAAACACTGAAGCTTTCTTT CSVGGQLNTEAFF
15 TRBJ1-1 TRBV5-3 TRBD1 NA TGTGCCAGAAGCATAGGGACAGTTTCGAACACTGAAGCTTTCTTT CARSIGTVSNTEAFF
14 TRBJ2-2 TRBV19 TRBD1 NA TGTGCCAGTAGTGGGGACAGTGTCACCGGGGAGCTGTTTTTT CASSGDSVTGELFF
14 TRBJ1-4 TRBV11-3 TRBD1 NA TGTGCCAGCAGCCGACAGGGATCAAGAGAAAAACTGTTTTTT CASSRQGSREKLFF
18 TRBJ1-4 TRBV4-2 NA many TGTGCCAGCAGCCAAACGAGCGGGACCGGGACATGGAATGAAAAACTGTTTTTT CASSQTSGTGTWNEKLFF
15 TRBJ1-3 TRBV6-1 NA NA TGTGCCAGCAGTGAACAGGGAACTGCCGGAAACACCATATATTTT CASSEQGTAGNTIYF
16 TRBJ2-2 TRBV9 TRBD2 few TGTGCCAGCAGCTTCGGACTAGCGGGGGGCACCGGGGAGCTGTTTTTT CASSFGLAGGTGELFF
14 TRBJ2-7 TRBV11-1 NA once TGTGCCAGCAGCTTCCAGGTTAGCTCCTACGAGCAGTACTTC CASSFQVSSYEQYF
17 TRBJ2-1 TRBV28 TRBD2 few TGTGCCAGCAGCACACACGGACTAGCGGGGGGCTACAATGAGCAGTTCTTC CASSTHGLAGGYNEQFF
15 TRBJ1-6 TRBV13 NA NA TGTGCCAGCAGGCAGAATTCACTATTAACCGGGGCCCTCCACTTT CASRQNSLLTGALHF
14 TRBJ2-1 TRBV14 NA NA TGTGCCAGCAGCCAATCGGGGATCTACAATGAGCAGTTCTTC CASSQSGIYNEQFF
14 TRBJ2-2 TRBV11-2 NA NA TGTGCCAGCAGCTTAGATGCGTCGAACGGGGAGCTGTTTTTT CASSLDASNGELFF
15 TRBJ1-4 TRBV9 NA NA TGTGCCAGCAGCGTAGTAGGGGCCTCTAATGAAAAACTGTTTTTT CASSVVGASNEKLFF
15 TRBJ2-5 TRBV7-2 TRBD2 NA TGTGCCAGCAGCCCTAGCGGGGGGCGGGGGGAGACCCAGTACTTC CASSPSGGRGETQYF
13 TRBJ2-1 TRBV27 TRBD2 once TGTGCCAGCACGCTCCTAGCGGGGTCTGAGCAGTTCTTC CASTLLAGSEQFF
12 TRBJ1-2 TRBV12-5 NA NA TGTGCTAGTGGTTTAGACGCAGGTGGCTACACCTTC CASGLDAGGYTF
16 TRBJ1-2 TRBV5-1 NA NA TGCGCCAGCAGCTTGTCGGCTCCGGGACAAGCCTATGGCTACACCTTC CASSLSAPGQAYGYTF
14 TRBJ2-4 TRBV7-2 TRBD1 NA TGTGCCAGCAGCTCCGACAGGGTTCAGGGCATTCAGTACTTC CASSSDRVQGIQYF
16 TRBJ1-3 TRBV11-2 TRBD1 few TGTGCCAGCAGCCCCCGGACAGGGCTCACTGGAAACACCATATATTTT CASSPRTGLTGNTIYF
13 TRBJ2-5 TRBV18 NA NA TGTGCCAGCTCACCTCTCCACCAAGAGACCCAGTACTTC CASSPLHQETQYF
17 TRBJ1-3 TRBV3-1/TRBV3-2 NA few TGTGCCAGCAGCCAAGCCTGGGGGGGGGTCTCTGGAAACACCATATATTTT CASSQAWGGVSGNTIYF
15 TRBJ2-6 TRBV6-2/TRBV6-3 NA NA TGTGCCAGCAGTTACGGGGGGTCCGGGGCCAACGTCCTGACTTTC CASSYGGSGANVLTF
17 TRBJ2-5 TRBV7-6 TRBD2 NA TGTGCCAGCAGCTTAGTTCCCCCAGCGGGGGGGTTGGAGACCCAGTACTTC CASSLVPPAGGLETQYF
14 TRBJ1-1 TRBV7-2 TRBD1 NA TGTGCCAGCAGCTTGGACAGGGGTTTAGCTGAAGCTTTCTTT CASSLDRGLAEAFF
16 TRBJ1-5 TRBV5-1 NA NA TGCGCCAGCAGCCCCACCGTTGGGGGCCTAAATCAGCCCCAGCATTTT CASSPTVGGLNQPQHF
14 TRBJ2-7 TRBV2 NA NA TGTGCCAGCACTCTCGAAGACCGAGGCTACGAGCAGTACTTC CASTLEDRGYEQYF
14 TRBJ2-2 TRBV30 TRBD1 NA TGTGCCTGGAGTAGGGACAGGGGCCACGGGGAGCTGTTTTTT CAWSRDRGHGELFF
13 TRBJ1-5 TRBV5-5 NA NA TGTGCCAGCAGTTTAGGCCCGGAGCAGCCCCAGCATTTT CASSLGPEQPQHF
13 TRBJ1-2 TRBV12-3/TRBV12-4 NA NA TGTGCCAGCAGACCGACAGGATCGGGTGGCTACACCTTC CASRPTGSGGYTF
13 TRBJ1-2 TRBV29-1 TRBD1 NA TGCAGCGTGAACAGGGGATCACCCTATGGCTACACCTTC CSVNRGSPYGYTF
15 TRBJ2-3 TRBV29-1 TRBD2 NA TGCAGCGTCCCTCCGACTAGCGCAGGCACAGATACGCAGTATTTT CSVPPTSAGTDTQYF
14 TRBJ1-6 TRBV6-1 NA NA TGTGCCAGCAGTGAAGCGGCAGGGGAGAGACCCCTCCACTTT CASSEAAGERPLHF
15 TRBJ2-2 TRBV12-5 NA NA TGTGCTAGTGGTTTGACAGACTCGGGGACCGGGGAGCTGTTTTTT CASGLTDSGTGELFF
14 TRBJ2-5 TRBV7-9 TRBD1 once TGTGCCAGCAGTCAGACAGGGAACCAAGAGACCCAGTACTTC CASSQTGNQETQYF
11 TRBJ1-2 TRBV12-3/TRBV12-4 NA NA TGTGCCAGCAGTTTAGCGGTGGGGCACACCTTC CASSLAVGHTF
15 TRBJ2-7 TRBV9 TRBD1 NA TGTGCCAGCAGCTACGACAGGGAAGGTTCCTACGAGCAGTACTTC CASSYDREGSYEQYF
17 TRBJ2-1 TRBV5-4 TRBD2 NA TGTGCCAGCAGCCAGGGACTAGCGGGGACTAACTACAATGAGCAGTTCTTC CASSQGLAGTNYNEQFF
14 TRBJ1-2 TRBV6-5 TRBD1 NA TGTGCCAGCAGTATACAGGGGGCAGGCTATGGCTACACCTTC CASSIQGAGYGYTF
14 TRBJ1-1 TRBV18 TRBD1 once TGTGCCAGCTCACCCGACAGGGGGGGGACTGAAGCTTTCTTT CASSPDRGGTEAFF
15 TRBJ1-6 TRBV3-1/TRBV3-2 NA NA TGTGCCAGCAGCCTCCCAAAAACCCTTGAGACACCCCTCCACTTT CASSLPKTLETPLHF
15 TRBJ1-2 TRBV15 NA once TGTGCCACCAGCGATTTAGGATCGGGGAACTATGGCTACACCTTC CATSDLGSGNYGYTF